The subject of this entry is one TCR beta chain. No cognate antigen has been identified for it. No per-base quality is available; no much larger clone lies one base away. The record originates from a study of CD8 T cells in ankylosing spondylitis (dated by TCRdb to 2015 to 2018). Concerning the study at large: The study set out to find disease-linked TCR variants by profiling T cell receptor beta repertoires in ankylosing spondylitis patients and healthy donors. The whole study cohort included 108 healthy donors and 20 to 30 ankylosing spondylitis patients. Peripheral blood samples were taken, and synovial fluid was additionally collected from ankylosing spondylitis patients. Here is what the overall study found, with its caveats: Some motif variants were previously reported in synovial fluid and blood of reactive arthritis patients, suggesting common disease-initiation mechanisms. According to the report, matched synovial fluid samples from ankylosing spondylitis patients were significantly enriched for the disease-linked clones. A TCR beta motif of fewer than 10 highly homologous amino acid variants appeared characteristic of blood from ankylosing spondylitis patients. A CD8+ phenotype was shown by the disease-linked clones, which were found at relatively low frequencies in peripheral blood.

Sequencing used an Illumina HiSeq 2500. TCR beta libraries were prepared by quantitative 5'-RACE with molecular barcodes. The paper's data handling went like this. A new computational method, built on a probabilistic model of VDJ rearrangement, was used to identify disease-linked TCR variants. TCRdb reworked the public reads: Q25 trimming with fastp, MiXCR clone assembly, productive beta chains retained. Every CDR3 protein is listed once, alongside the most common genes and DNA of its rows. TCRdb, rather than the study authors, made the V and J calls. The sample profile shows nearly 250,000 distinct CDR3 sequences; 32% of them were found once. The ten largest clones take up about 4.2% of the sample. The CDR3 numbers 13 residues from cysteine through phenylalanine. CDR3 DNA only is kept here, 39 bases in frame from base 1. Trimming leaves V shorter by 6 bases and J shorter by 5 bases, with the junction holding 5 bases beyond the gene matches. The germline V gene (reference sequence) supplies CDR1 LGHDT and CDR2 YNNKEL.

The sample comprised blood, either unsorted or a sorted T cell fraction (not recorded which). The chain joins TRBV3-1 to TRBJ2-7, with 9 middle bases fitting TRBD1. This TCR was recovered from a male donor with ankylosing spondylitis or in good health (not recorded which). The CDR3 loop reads CASRGGTGHEQYF. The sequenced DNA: TGTGCCAGCAGGGGAGGGACAGGGCACGAGCAGTACTTC.